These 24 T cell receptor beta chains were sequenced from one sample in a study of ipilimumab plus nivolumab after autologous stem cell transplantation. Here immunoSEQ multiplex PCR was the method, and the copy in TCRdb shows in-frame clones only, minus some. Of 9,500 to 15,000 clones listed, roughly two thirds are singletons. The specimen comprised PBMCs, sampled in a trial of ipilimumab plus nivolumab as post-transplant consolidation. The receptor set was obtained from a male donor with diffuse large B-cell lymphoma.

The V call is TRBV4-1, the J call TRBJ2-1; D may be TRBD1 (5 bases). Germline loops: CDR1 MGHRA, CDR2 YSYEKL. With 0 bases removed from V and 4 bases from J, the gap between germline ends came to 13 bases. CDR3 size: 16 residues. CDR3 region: CASSQDSQGLYNEQFF. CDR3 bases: TGCGCCAGCAGCCAAGATTCGCAGGGTCTTTACAATGAGCAGTTCTTC.

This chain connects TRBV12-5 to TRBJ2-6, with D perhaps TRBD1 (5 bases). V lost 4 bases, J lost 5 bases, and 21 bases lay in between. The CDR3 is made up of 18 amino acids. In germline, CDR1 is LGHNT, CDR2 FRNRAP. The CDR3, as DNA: TGTGCTAGTGGTTCGTCACATGCAGGACAAAGTCGGGCCAACGTCCTGACTTTC. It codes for CASGSSHAGQSRANVLTF.

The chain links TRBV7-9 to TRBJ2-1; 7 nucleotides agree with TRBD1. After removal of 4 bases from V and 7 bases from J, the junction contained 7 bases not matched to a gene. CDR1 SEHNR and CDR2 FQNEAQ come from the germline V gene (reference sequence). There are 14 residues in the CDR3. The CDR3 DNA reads TGTGCCAGCAGCTCTACGACAGGGAGAAATGAGCAGTTCTTC. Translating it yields CASSSTTGRNEQFF.

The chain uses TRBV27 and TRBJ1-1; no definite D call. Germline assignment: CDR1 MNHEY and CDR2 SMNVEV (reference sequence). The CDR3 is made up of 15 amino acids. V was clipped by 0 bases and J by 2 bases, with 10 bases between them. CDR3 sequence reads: CASSLSPGRNTEAFF. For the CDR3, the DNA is TGTGCCAGCAGTTTATCGCCAGGAAGAAACACTGAAGCTTTCTTT.

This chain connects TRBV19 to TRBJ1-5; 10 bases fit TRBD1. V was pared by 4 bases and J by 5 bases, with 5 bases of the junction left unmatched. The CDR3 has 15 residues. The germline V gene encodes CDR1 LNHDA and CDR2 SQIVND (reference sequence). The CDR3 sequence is CASSTWTGGDQPQHF. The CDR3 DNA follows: TGTGCCAGTAGTACCTGGACAGGGGGGGATCAGCCCCAGCATTTT.

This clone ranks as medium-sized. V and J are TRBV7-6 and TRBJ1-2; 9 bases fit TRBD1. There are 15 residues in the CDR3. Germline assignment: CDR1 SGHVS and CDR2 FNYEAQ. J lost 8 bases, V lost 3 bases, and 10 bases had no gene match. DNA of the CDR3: TGTGCCAGCAGCTTGGATGAAACAGGGGGCGGGGGCTACACCTTC. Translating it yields CASSLDETGGGGYTF. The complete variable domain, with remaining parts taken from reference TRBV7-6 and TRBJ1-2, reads GAGVSQSPRYKVTKRGQDVALRCDPISGHVSLYWYRQALGQGPEFLTYFNYEAQQDKSGLPNDRFSAERPEGSISTLTIQRTEQRDSAMYRCASSLDETGGGGYTFGSGTRLTVV.

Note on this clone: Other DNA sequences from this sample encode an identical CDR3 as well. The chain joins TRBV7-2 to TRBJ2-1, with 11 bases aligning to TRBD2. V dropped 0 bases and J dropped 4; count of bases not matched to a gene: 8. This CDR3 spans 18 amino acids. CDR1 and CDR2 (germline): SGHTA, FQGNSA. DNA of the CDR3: TGTGCCAGCAGCTTAGCGTCGCTAGCGGGGGGTTTTTACAATGAGCAGTTCTTC. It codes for CASSLASLAGGFYNEQFF.

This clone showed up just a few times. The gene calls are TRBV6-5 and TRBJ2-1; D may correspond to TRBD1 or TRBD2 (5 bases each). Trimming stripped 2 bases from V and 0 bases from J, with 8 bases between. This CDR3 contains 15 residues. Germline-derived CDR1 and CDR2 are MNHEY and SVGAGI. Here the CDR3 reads CASSYEGFSYNEQFF. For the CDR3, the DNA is TGTGCCAGCAGTTACGAGGGGTTCTCCTACAATGAGCAGTTCTTC.

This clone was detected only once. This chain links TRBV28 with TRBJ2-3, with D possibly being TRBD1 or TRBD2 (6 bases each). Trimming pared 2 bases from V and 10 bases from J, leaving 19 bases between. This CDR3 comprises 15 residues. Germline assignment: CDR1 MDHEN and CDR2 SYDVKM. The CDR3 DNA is TGTGCCAGCAGTTTACTTCTTGGTGGTGGGGGGCCGCAGTATTTT. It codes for CASSLLLGGGGPQYF.

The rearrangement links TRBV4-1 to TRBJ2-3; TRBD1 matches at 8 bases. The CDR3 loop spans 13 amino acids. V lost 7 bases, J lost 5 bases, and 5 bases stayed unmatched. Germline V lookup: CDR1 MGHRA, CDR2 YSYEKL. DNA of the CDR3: TGCGCCAGCAAGGACAGGGTATTAGATACGCAGTATTTT. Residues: CASKDRVLDTQYF.

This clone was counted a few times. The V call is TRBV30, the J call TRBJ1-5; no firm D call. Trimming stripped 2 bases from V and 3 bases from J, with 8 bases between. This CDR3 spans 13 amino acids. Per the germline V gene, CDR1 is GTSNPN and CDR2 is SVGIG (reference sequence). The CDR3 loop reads CAWSISVNQPQHF. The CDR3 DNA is TGTGCCTGGAGTATTAGTGTCAATCAGCCCCAGCATTTT.

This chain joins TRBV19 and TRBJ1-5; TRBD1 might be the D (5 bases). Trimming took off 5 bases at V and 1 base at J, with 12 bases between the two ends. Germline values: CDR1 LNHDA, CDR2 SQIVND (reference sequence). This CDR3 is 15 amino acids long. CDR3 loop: CASSFGTESNQPQHF. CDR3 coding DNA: TGTGCCAGTAGTTTCGGGACGGAGAGCAATCAGCCCCAGCATTTT.

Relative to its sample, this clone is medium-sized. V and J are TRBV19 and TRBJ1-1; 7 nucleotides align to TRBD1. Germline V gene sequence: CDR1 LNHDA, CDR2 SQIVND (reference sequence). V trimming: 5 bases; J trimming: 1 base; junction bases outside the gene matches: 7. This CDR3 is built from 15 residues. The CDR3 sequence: CASSLGQVRNTEAFF. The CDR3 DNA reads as TGTGCCAGTAGTCTTGGACAGGTAAGGAACACTGAAGCTTTCTTT. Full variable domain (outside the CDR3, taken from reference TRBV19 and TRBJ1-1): DGGITQSPKYLFRKEGQNVTLSCEQNLNHDAMYWYRQDPGQGLRLIYYSQIVNDFQKGDIAEGYSVSREKKESFPLTVTSAQKNPTAFYLCASSLGQVRNTEAFFGQGTRLTVV.

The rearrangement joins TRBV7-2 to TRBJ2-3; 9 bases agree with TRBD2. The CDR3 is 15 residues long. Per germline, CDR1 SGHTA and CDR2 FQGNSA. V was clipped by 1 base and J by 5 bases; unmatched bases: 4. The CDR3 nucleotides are TGTGCCAGCAGCTTAGAACTAGCGGGCAGAGATACGCAGTATTTT. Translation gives CASSLELAGRDTQYF.

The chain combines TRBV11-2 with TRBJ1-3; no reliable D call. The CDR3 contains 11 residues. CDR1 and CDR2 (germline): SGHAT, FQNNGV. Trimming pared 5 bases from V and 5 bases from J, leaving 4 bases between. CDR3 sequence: CASSTRNTIYF. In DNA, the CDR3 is TGTGCCAGCAGCACACGAAACACCATATATTTT.

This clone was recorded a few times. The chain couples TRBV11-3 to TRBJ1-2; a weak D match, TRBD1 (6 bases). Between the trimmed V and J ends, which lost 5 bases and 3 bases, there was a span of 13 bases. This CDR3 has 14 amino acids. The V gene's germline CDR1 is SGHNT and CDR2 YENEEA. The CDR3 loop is CASSPPGAHYGYTF. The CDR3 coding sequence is TGTGCCAGCAGCCCCCCGGGGGCGCACTATGGCTACACCTTC. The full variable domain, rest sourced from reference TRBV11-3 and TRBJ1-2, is EAGVVQSPRYKIIEKKQPVAFWCNPISGHNTLYWYLQNLGQGPELLIRYENEEAVDDSQLPKDRFSAERLKGVDSTLKIQPAELGDSAVYLCASSPPGAHYGYTFGSGTRLTVV.

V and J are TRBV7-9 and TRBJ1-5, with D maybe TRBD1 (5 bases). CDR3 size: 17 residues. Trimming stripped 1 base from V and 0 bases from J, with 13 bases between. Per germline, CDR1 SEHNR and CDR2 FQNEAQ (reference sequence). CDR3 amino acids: CASSLGEGALSNQPQHF. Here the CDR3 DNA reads TGTGCCAGCAGCTTAGGGGAAGGGGCCCTTAGCAATCAGCCCCAGCATTTT.

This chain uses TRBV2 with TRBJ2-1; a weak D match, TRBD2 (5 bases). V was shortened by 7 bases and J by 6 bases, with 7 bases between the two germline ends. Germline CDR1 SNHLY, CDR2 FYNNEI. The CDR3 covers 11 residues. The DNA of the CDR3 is TGTGCCAGCATGAGGGTCAATGAGCAGTTCTTC. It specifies CASMRVNEQFF.

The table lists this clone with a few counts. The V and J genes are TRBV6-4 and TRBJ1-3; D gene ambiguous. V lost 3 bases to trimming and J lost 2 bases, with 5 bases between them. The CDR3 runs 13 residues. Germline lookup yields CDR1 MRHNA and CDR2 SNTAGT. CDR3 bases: TGTGCCAGCAGTGAGGAGCCTGGAAACACCATATATTTT. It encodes CASSEEPGNTIYF.

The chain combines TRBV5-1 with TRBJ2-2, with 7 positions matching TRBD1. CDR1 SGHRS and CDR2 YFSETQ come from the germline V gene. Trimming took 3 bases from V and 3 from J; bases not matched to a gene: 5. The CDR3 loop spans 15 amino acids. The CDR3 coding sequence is TGCGCCAGCAGCTCTTCGACAGGGTACACCGGGGAGCTGTTTTTT. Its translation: CASSSSTGYTGELFF.

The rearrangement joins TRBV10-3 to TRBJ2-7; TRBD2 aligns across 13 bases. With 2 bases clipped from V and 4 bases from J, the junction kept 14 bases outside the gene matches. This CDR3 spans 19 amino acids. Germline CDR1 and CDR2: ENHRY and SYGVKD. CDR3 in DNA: TGTGCCATCAGTGAGGCCTTAGGACGGGAGACTAGCGGGAGGTACGAGCAGTACTTC. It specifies CAISEALGRETSGRYEQYF.

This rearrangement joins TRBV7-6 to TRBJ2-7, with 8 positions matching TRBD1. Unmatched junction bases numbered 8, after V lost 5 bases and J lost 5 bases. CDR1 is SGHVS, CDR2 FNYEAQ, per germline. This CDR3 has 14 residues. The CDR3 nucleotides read TGTGCCAGCAGCCGGACAGGGAGGTACGACGAGCAGTACTTC. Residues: CASSRTGRYDEQYF. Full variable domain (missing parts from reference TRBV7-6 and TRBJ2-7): GAGVSQSPRYKVTKRGQDVALRCDPISGHVSLYWYRQALGQGPEFLTYFNYEAQQDKSGLPNDRFSAERPEGSISTLTIQRTEQRDSAMYRCASSRTGRYDEQYFGPGTRLTVT.

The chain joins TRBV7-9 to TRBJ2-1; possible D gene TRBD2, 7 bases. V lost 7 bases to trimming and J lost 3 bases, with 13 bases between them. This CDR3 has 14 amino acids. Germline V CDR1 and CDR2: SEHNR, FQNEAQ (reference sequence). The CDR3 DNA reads TGTGCCAGCAAGGCGGGGGCGAACTACAATGAGCAGTTCTTC. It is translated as CASKAGANYNEQFF.

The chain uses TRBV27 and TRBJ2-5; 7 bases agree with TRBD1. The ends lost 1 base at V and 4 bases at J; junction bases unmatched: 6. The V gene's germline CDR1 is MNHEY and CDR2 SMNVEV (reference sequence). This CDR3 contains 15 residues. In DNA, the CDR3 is TGTGCCAGCAGTTTATTAAGGAGGACAGGAGAGACCCAGTACTTC. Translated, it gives CASSLLRRTGETQYF.